This T cell receptor (beta chain) was observed in a study of cytomegalovirus exposure and HLA in healthy donors (dated by TCRdb to about 2017). With regard to the full study: In an earlier analysis of about 560 of the donors, 276 Gb of sequence data and some 120 million unique TCR beta sequences from some 170 million T cells were reported. Approximately 310 gigabases of sequencing data and roughly 80 million unique TCR sequences made up an early release that covered 640 HLA-typed donors. Of the roughly 400 genotyped donors, 65% to 90% fell in the genetic ancestry cluster associated with self-reported Caucasian donors. The study aimed to test whether signatures of past pathogen exposure could be identified by cataloging public T cell receptors. The study profiled the T cell repertoires of around 700 subjects by immunosequencing and related them to cytomegalovirus serostatus. Besides the first cohort of approximately 670 subjects, a separate validation cohort made up of around 120 different subjects was used. To predict cytomegalovirus infection status, the study combined high-throughput TCR immunosequencing, statistical association of individual TCRs with disease status, and machine learning. To study patterns of TCR occurrence, a later analysis re-analyzed previously published TCR beta repertoires from 500 to 850 donors and added high-resolution HLA genotyping. Rather than using new phenotypic data, the later analysis identified candidate immune exposures from TCR beta sequences and from how often those sequences occurred across donors. To decide whether each TCR beta V gene segment behaved as functional or pseudogenic, an earlier analysis of fewer than 750 of the donors relied on high-throughput TCR beta sequencing. Alongside the repertoire data, information on donor age, sex, ethnicity and CMV serostatus was compiled. A later genetic analysis took genome-wide SNP genotypes for about 65% of the 666 donors and used that subset as a discovery cohort. Every discovery cohort repertoire had been produced on one sequencing platform. Both class I and class II loci were covered by HLA typing, at four-digit resolution. The number of donors typed differed by locus, with 629-630 for A, B, C, DRB1 and DQB1, 522 for DQA1, some 570 for DPA1, and around 430 for DPB1. Four or five DR-DQ haplotypes were handled as single units for association and clustering because linkage in the cohort was strong. Among 398 genotyped donors of the cohort, an average of approximately 250,000 unique TCR beta nucleotide sequences were sequenced per donor, approximately 20% of them non-productive. The study at large found these results: In a later analysis, several top co-occurrence clusters were reported to appear linked to parvovirus B19, influenza, CMV and Epstein-Barr virus. The presence/absence analyses assumed that sequencing depth was roughly uniform across donors, and that assumption may not be true. According to a later analysis, TCR association rates differed among HLA loci, with DRB1 alleles showing the most associated TCRs and HLA-C alleles showing the fewest. Most CMV-associated TCR beta chains appeared to be HLA-restricted in a later analysis, and the HLA associations seemed to be driven largely by CMV exposure. A later analysis found that HLA-associated TCR beta chains were more clonally expanded and had lower generation probabilities than equally common non-associated chains. This cohort had only TCR beta chains sequenced, and the lack of alpha or paired-chain data limited which features could be detected. In an earlier analysis of about 600 of the donors, most TCR beta V segments appeared in productive rearrangements about 87% or about 30% of the time, broadly matching IMGT annotations. In a later analysis, some 18,000 TCR beta sequences were associated with specific HLA alleles at a false discovery rate of 0.05. The classifier was reported to diagnose cytomegalovirus status with high specificity and sensitivity in both the original and validation cohorts. In vitro tests confirmed that a few of the cytomegalovirus-associated TCR beta chains recognize cytomegalovirus antigens. A later genetic analysis reported fewer N-insertions in productive TCRs among donors in an Asian-associated ancestry cluster than the approximately 670-donor mean. V-gene and J-gene trimming of TCR beta chains was associated with a missense DCLRE1C variant in a later genetic analysis, and the association was replicated in an independent cohort. It was suggested by the authors that the approach could potentially be generalized to other disease states and immunological phenotypes. The study listed 150 to 200 TCR beta chains as associated with cytomegalovirus. When HLA alleles, especially DR and DQ, strongly co-occurred, TCR associations were difficult to assign to individual alleles. Most TCR sequences were seen in very few donors, while some public TCRs were found in many individuals. Because the 87-base-pair reads could not distinguish some IMGT-functional V segments, including TRBV6-2 and TRBV6-3, those segments were excluded. Linkage disequilibrium might explain the correlated functional status among segregating V segments, but an unknown experimental factor could not be ruled out. A further reported finding was that TCR beta sequences accurately predicted the HLA-A and HLA-B alleles for most subjects in the first cohort. For the cohort, immune exposure information was limited to CMV serostatus. Because HLA typing was missing for some donors at each locus, association tests included only the typed subset. A cluster of highly shared sequence variants was judged likely to represent a technical artifact of the sequencing pipeline. Over 15 rarely observed V segments, including chromosome 9 orphons, were excluded from the earlier analysis of a few hundred of the donors because counts were too low.

The germline V gene (reference sequence) gives CDR1 as LNHNV and CDR2 as YYDKDF. The germline V and J ends show losses of 3 bases and 5 bases respectively, and no gene match explains 5 bases of the junction. Its CDR3 holds 15 amino acids, cysteine through phenylalanine. The only DNA kept is the CDR3, 45 bases in frame from the first base. Comment on this clone: Its antigen is not yet known. Per-base qualities were not stored, and no clone one base away is much larger.

Receptor libraries were prepared by the immunoSEQ multiplex PCR assay. A mixture of 60 forward primers for TCR Vbeta segments and 13 reverse primers for TCR Jbeta segments was used in the multiplex PCR. The CDR3 region of rearranged TCR beta genes was amplified from genomic DNA with a multiplex PCR assay. On the Illumina HiSeq System, the amplified TCR beta libraries were sequenced as 87-base-pair reads. The study's processing was this. Across the 700 or so repertoires, a later analysis counted some 81 million unique TCR beta chains, roughly 11 million of which were shared by at least two donors. A nearest-neighbor algorithm error-corrected the raw reads and collapsed the reads into unique sequences, merging closely related sequences to remove PCR and sequencing errors. CDR3 sequences were aligned to IMGT reference sequences to assign V, D and J gene segments. Each retained sequence needed at least a six-nucleotide match to both a V gene segment and a J gene segment. A rearrangement was called productive if the CDR3 had no stop codons and remained in frame with V and J, and every other rearrangement was called non-productive. CDR3 was defined by IMGT convention, running from the second conserved V-encoded cysteine to the conserved J-encoded phenylalanine. The earlier analysis of around 640 of the donors excluded sequences that lacked an unambiguous match to a single V gene segment. In an earlier analysis of 450 to 750 of the donors, a V segment was called functional when productive rearrangements were above 56.7%, and segregating when the standard deviation between donors exceeded 5%. A statistical classification framework was built to diagnose cytomegalovirus status from the catalog of TCR beta chain sequences. In a later analysis, V and J genes were assigned by comparing TCR nucleotide sequences against IMGT/GENE-DB human TR gene sequences. Using the TCRdist pipeline, a later analysis assigned CDR3 sequences along with most-parsimonious VDJ recombination scenarios. In a later analysis, each TCR beta chain was defined by its CDR3 amino acid sequence together with its V-gene family, and reads without a unique V-gene family were excluded. A later analysis removed roughly 590 highly shared, low-generation-probability nucleotide sequences to deal with suspected cross-contamination and a sequencing artifact. A later analysis calculated a clonal expansion index for each public chain from normalized within-repertoire ranks of inferred template counts. In a later analysis, generation probabilities were computed with a VDJ recombination model fitted to out-of-frame rearrangements, and the resulting probabilities were checked against IGoR. A later analysis scored TCR-TCR, TCR-HLA and TCR-CMV co-occurrence with hypergeometric tests, applying a repertoire-size bias correction to TCR pairs. A later analysis estimated false discovery rates by permuting HLA or CMV assignments 20 times. In a later analysis, co-occurring TCRs were grouped using DBSCAN, and TCRdist sequence similarity was added for clustering within HLA-allele-positive subsets. Repertoires with fewer than 30,000 or more than 120,000 public chains were left out of co-occurrence clustering, as were about five repertoires with anomalous nucleotide sharing. Drawn from immuneACCESS, this table holds only the in-frame rearrangements with V and J called that TCRdb kept. Clones are partly lost; checked studies trace under half to an unresolved V gene and leave the rest unexplained. Clone size and V and J calls were adopted from that table, with D and trimming inferred from the DNA. In this sample the table shows 150,000 to 200,000 clones, more than 75% of which occur a single time. About 1.5% of the sample belongs to the ten largest clones.

The cohort consisted of hundreds of healthy bone marrow donors. At the time of sampling, all cohort members were nominally healthy, though unrecorded immune exposures were likely present. The donor tested CMV seronegative and was one of the 352 seronegative cohort members. Every donor gave a peripheral blood sample, and the peripheral blood mononuclear cells from that sample were used for TCR beta sequencing. The Qiagen DNeasy Blood Extraction Kit was used to extract genomic DNA from the blood cell samples. The source is a male donor in good health and CMV-seronegative. The chain links TRBV15 with TRBJ1-1; 11 bases in the middle match TRBD1. Material: PBMCs. Here is the DNA: TGTGCCACCAGCAGGGACAGGGGGCCGGGTACTGAAGCTTTCTTT. This is translated as CATSRDRGPGTEAFF.